The 3 T cell receptor beta chains reported below all come from one sample, sequenced in a study of blood T cell repertoires in COVID-19. TCRdb's copy holds only in-frame clones and misses some; the assay was immunoSEQ multiplex PCR. The sample carries roughly 180,000 clones, around 85% recorded once. The material sequenced was peripheral blood. These receptors all stem from a woman aged 55-70 years with acute or convalescent COVID-19.

V gene TRBV9 combines with J gene TRBJ2-3; D is uncertain. The ends were cut back, 0 bases at V and 7 bases at J, with 15 bases in the middle. From germline, CDR1 is SGDLS and CDR2 YYNGEE. This CDR3 contains 15 residues. The CDR3 nucleotides read TGTGCCAGCAGCGTAGACCTCTCAGGTATATATACGCAGTATTTT. It specifies CASSVDLSGIYTQYF.

The chain carries TRBV19 and TRBJ1-2; TRBD1 matches at 9 bases. The germline CDR1 and CDR2 sequences are LNHDA and SQIVND (reference sequence). V was clipped by 2 bases and J by 11 bases; unmatched bases: 3. CDR3 length: 12 residues. The CDR3 nucleotides read TGTGCCAGTAGTATACCGGGACAGGGTTACACCTTC. Protein sequence: CASSIPGQGYTF.

V gene TRBV24-1 combines with J gene TRBJ2-6; D is perhaps TRBD1 (5 bases). The CDR3 runs to 15 residues. Germline V gene sequence: CDR1 KGHDR, CDR2 SFDVKD. V was cut by 4 bases and J by 4 bases, with 10 bases left in between. The DNA of the CDR3 is TGTGCCACCAGTGACAGGGTTGCCGGGGCCAACGTCCTGACTTTC. Translated: CATSDRVAGANVLTF.